These 29 T cell receptor beta chains share one sample of origin, sequenced in a study of blood T cell repertoires in COVID-19. Method: immunoSEQ multiplex PCR; TCRdb's copy keeps in-frame clones and lacks some. The sample records some 89,000 clones, approximately 80% being singletons. The sequencing input was peripheral blood. The receptors stem from a man aged 65 to 79 with acute or convalescent COVID-19.

This rearrangement joins TRBV3-1 (or the pseudogene TRBV3-2) to TRBJ1-2; TRBD1 matches at 9 bases. The CDR3 has 16 residues. Trimming cost V 4 bases and J 13 bases; bases outside gene matches: 19. Germline CDR1 LGHDT, CDR2 YNNKEL (reference sequence). The CDR3 DNA reads TGTGCCAGCAGCCCAAGAGCTCACCCGGGACAGGGATATATCACCTTC. As protein: CASSPRAHPGQGYITF.

This clone was picked up many times. The chain employs TRBV7-9 and TRBJ2-1, with no clear D. V lost 5 bases to trimming and J lost 10 bases, with 15 bases between them. The germline V gene encodes CDR1 SEHNR and CDR2 FQNEAQ (reference sequence). The CDR3 totals 13 residues. The CDR3 reads CASSPLVGSEQFF. CDR3 coding DNA: TGTGCCAGCAGCCCTCTGGTCGGGTCGGAGCAGTTCTTC. The whole variable domain, remainder taken from reference TRBV7-9 and TRBJ2-1, is DTGVSQNPRHKITKRGQNVTFRCDPISEHNRLYWYRQTLGQGPEFLTYFQNEAQLEKSRLLSDRFSAERPKGSFSTLEIQRTEQGDSAMYLCASSPLVGSEQFFGPGTRLTVL.

V and J are TRBV27 and TRBJ1-5, with D unresolved. The ends were cut back, 3 bases at V and 1 base at J, with 4 bases in the middle. The germline CDR1 and CDR2 sequences are MNHEY and SMNVEV (reference sequence). This CDR3 has 13 amino acids. The DNA of the CDR3 is TGTGCCAGCAGTTTGGAGAGCAATCAGCCCCAGCATTTT. It translates to CASSLESNQPQHF.

This clone was counted once. The chain combines TRBV18 with TRBJ1-1; D is undetermined. The CDR3 contains 13 residues. V shed 4 bases and J shed 4 bases, with 10 bases lying between them. The germline V gene encodes CDR1 KGHSH and CDR2 LQKENI. The CDR3 sequence: CASSQGGSTEAFF. The DNA for the CDR3 is TGTGCCAGCTCACAGGGAGGTAGCACTGAAGCTTTCTTT.

The CDR3: CASRGPGQGYEQYF. CDR3 coding DNA: TGTGCCAGCAGGGGACCGGGACAGGGCTACGAGCAGTACTTC. The rearrangement uses TRBV28 and TRBJ2-7; TRBD1 aligns across 9 bases. The CDR3 sequence is 14 residues long. The V and J ends lost 6 bases and 3 bases, in that order; junction bases with no gene match: 6. Per germline, CDR1 MDHEN and CDR2 SYDVKM.

The rearrangement uses TRBV11-2 and TRBJ2-1; 9 nucleotides line up with TRBD2. The germline V gene has CDR1 SGHAT and CDR2 FQNNGV. This CDR3 has 19 amino acids. The J segment lost 6 bases and the V segment lost 2 bases, leaving 17 bases of the junction unmatched. CDR3 sequence (DNA): TGTGCCAGCAGCTTATATCGGCCGACGACTAGCGGAGTCGGCAATGAGCAGTTCTTC. Protein sequence: CASSLYRPTTSGVGNEQFF.

This chain connects TRBV11-3 to TRBJ2-2, with a tentative D call TRBD1 (6 bases). V was shortened by 2 bases and J by 1 base, with 8 bases between the two germline ends. CDR1 is SGHNT, CDR2 YENEEA, per germline. The length of the CDR3 is 15 residues. The CDR3 loop is CASSLTGQNTGELFF. As DNA, the CDR3 is TGTGCCAGCAGCTTAACGGGACAGAACACCGGGGAGCTGTTTTTT.

This clone was recorded only once. CDR3 in amino acids: CASSYDRDDQPQHF. In DNA, the CDR3 is TGTGCCAGCAGTTACGACAGGGATGATCAGCCCCAGCATTTT. The chain joins TRBV6-5 to TRBJ1-5; 7 bases are shared with TRBD1. The CDR3 has 14 amino acids. CDR1 and CDR2 from the germline V gene are MNHEY and SVGAGI. Trimming removed 2 bases from V and 5 bases from J; junction bases left unmatched: 3.

This clone has at least ten counts. This chain uses TRBV19 with TRBJ2-1; D may be TRBD1 (5 bases). Trimming left V 5 bases short and J 3 bases short, with 8 bases between. Looked up from germline, CDR1 is LNHDA and CDR2 is SQIVND (reference sequence). The CDR3 runs to 13 residues. This CDR3 is CASSFDSYNEQFF. The CDR3 DNA reads TGTGCCAGTAGTTTCGACAGCTACAATGAGCAGTTCTTC.

Within the sample, this clone is medium-sized. This CDR3 is CASSDWTSQETQYF. The CDR3 bases are TGTGCCAGCAGTGACTGGACTAGTCAAGAGACCCAGTACTTC. The rearrangement joins TRBV2 to TRBJ2-5, with TRBD2 matching 7 bases. Germline V lookup: CDR1 SNHLY, CDR2 FYNNEI. Trimming removed 3 bases from V and 2 bases from J; junction bases left unmatched: 3. The CDR3 contains 14 residues.

V usage is TRBV14 and J usage is TRBJ1-6, with D possibly being TRBD1 (5 bases). The CDR3 length is 15 residues. Germline values: CDR1 SGHDN, CDR2 FVKESK. Trimming pared 1 base from V and 10 bases from J, leaving 14 bases between. This CDR3 reads CASSQGQVGVSPLHF. The CDR3 DNA follows: TGTGCCAGCAGCCAAGGCCAGGTAGGGGTATCACCCCTCCACTTT.

There are a few counts of this clone. The rearrangement links TRBV28 to TRBJ1-2; D remains unclear. Germline V lookup: CDR1 MDHEN, CDR2 SYDVKM. The CDR3 loop spans 12 amino acids. V gave up 8 bases and J gave up 2 bases, with 9 bases separating them. As DNA, the CDR3 is TGTGCCAGCCGGAGGCAGAACTATGGCTACACCTTC. Its translation is CASRRQNYGYTF.

This clone was found many times. The chain recombines TRBV5-6 with TRBJ2-7, with a weak D call TRBD1 (5 bases). The V gene lost 2 bases and the J gene lost 2 bases, with 11 bases spanning the gap. Per the germline V gene, CDR1 is SGHDT and CDR2 is YYEEEE. This CDR3 has 14 amino acids. The CDR3 loop is CASSFQGGTYEQYV. CDR3 nucleotides: TGTGCCAGCAGCTTTCAGGGCGGTACCTACGAGCAGTACGTC.

In DNA, the CDR3 is TGTGCCAGCAGTTTGCAGGGAAGCTACCCGGTTGGATACACCTTC. Protein: CASSLQGSYPVGYTF. The chain recombines TRBV27 with TRBJ1-2, with D maybe TRBD1 (5 bases). V was clipped by 3 bases and J by 11 bases, with 22 bases between them. The CDR3 spans 15 residues. Germline lookup yields CDR1 MNHEY and CDR2 SMNVEV (reference sequence).

The chain recombines TRBV24-1 with TRBJ1-2; the match to TRBD1 covers 7 bases. The CDR3 is 16 residues long. V lost 4 bases and J lost 2; bases outside the gene matches: 9. Germline V gene data show CDR1 as KGHDR and CDR2 as SFDVKD. CDR3 coding DNA: TGTGCCACCAGTGACCCAAACAGGGGTGCGAACTATGGCTACACCTTC. It is translated as CATSDPNRGANYGYTF.

This chain's CDR3 is CASSQPGTGYNEQFF. CDR3 bases: TGCGCCAGCAGTCAACCCGGGACAGGGTACAATGAGCAGTTCTTC. V is TRBV23-1 and J is TRBJ2-1, with 9 bases lining up with TRBD1. TRBV23-1 falls under the ORF class, with uncertain function. The CDR3 extends over 15 amino acids. V trimming: 2 bases; J trimming: 4 bases; junction bases outside the gene matches: 3.

This chain connects TRBV6-4 to TRBJ2-3; 10 nucleotides agree with TRBD1. Germline V CDR1 and CDR2: MRHNA, SNTAGT. This CDR3 has 15 residues. V lost 3 bases, J lost 6 bases, and 6 bases stayed unmatched. The DNA of the CDR3 is TGTGCCAGCAGTGAAGGGGACAGGGGATGGGATACGCAGTATTTT. Its translation: CASSEGDRGWDTQYF.

This clone was detected only once. The gene calls are TRBV20-1 and TRBJ2-1; 8 nucleotides match TRBD1. Trimming took 3 bases from V and 6 from J; bases not matched to a gene: 4. The CDR3 sequence is 13 residues long. The germline V gene has CDR1 DFQATT and CDR2 SNEGSKA (reference sequence). DNA of the CDR3: TGCAGTGCTAGTCTGGACAGGGTCAATGAGCAGTTCTTC. Encoded protein: CSASLDRVNEQFF.

V and J are TRBV28 and TRBJ1-4; D possibly corresponds to TRBD1 (6 bases). This CDR3 is built from 14 residues. V was trimmed by 5 bases and J by 7 bases, leaving 14 bases between them. CDR1 and CDR2 from the germline V gene are MDHEN and SYDVKM. The CDR3 loop reads CASSPRQAFEKLFF. The CDR3 DNA sequence: TGTGCCAGCAGTCCACGACAGGCATTTGAAAAACTGTTTTTT.

This chain links TRBV7-3 with TRBJ2-2; D call uncertain. The germline CDR1 and CDR2 sequences are SGHTA and FQGTGA. The V and J ends lost 4 bases and 4 bases respectively, with 7 bases between them. This CDR3 comprises 13 residues. The DNA of the CDR3 is TGTGCCAGCAGCTCCTCCCTCACCGGGGAGCTGTTTTTT. Translation gives CASSSSLTGELFF.

This clone was seen more than once but under ten times. DNA of the CDR3: TGTGCCTGGAGTGTACTTCGAACTAATGAAAAACTGTTTTTT. Its translation is CAWSVLRTNEKLFF. The chain couples TRBV30 to TRBJ1-4; D unresolved. V was cut by 0 bases and J by 1 base, with 6 bases left in between. This CDR3 region has 14 residues. CDR1 and CDR2 from the germline V gene are GTSNPN and SVGIG (reference sequence). The variable domain in full, with the rest retrieved from reference TRBV30 and TRBJ1-4, is SQTIHQWPATLVQPVGSPLSLECTVEGTSNPNLYWYRQAAGRGLQLLFYSVGIGQISSEVPQNLSASRPQDRQFILSSKKLLLSDSGFYLCAWSVLRTNEKLFFGSGTQLSVL.

The J gene is TRBJ2-5, the V gene TRBV5-3; 14 nucleotides align to TRBD2. TRBV5-3 is classed as an ORF, of uncertain function. This CDR3 is built from 17 residues. Germline trimming cut 4 bases from V and 4 bases from J; bases unmatched to any gene: 9. CDR3 sequence: CARSPETSGGAAETQYF. In nucleotides, the CDR3 is TGTGCCAGAAGCCCCGAGACTAGCGGGGGGGCTGCAGAGACCCAGTACTTC.

V is TRBV9 and J is TRBJ2-5; 11 bases are shared with TRBD2. The CDR3 consists of 16 residues. Unmatched junction bases numbered 3, after V lost 0 bases and J lost 2 bases. Per the germline V gene, CDR1 is SGDLS and CDR2 is YYNGEE. In nucleotides, the CDR3 is TGTGCCAGCAGCGTAGTAGCGGGGGGGCCTCAAGAGACCCAGTACTTC. Residues: CASSVVAGGPQETQYF. Together with reference TRBV9 and TRBJ2-5, the CDR3 gives the full variable domain: DSGVTQTPKHLITATGQRVTLRCSPRSGDLSVYWYQQSLDQGLQFLIQYYNGEERAKGNILERFSAQQFPDLHSELNLSSLELGDSALYFCASSVVAGGPQETQYFGPGTRLLVL.

The chain carries TRBV7-8 and TRBJ2-1, with D possibly being TRBD2 (5 bases). Trimming pared 0 bases from V and 9 bases from J, leaving 15 bases between. The CDR3 runs 15 residues. In germline, CDR1 is SGHVS, CDR2 FQNEAQ. CDR3 amino acids: CASSLARTRAFEQFF. The CDR3 bases are TGTGCCAGCAGCTTAGCACGGACGAGGGCGTTTGAGCAGTTCTTC.

This chain joins TRBV10-3 and TRBJ1-1; no reliable D call. V was trimmed by 3 bases and J by 7 bases, leaving 9 bases between them. In germline, CDR1 is ENHRY, CDR2 SYGVKD. This CDR3 has 12 residues. The CDR3 is CAISDSVFEAFF. The CDR3, as DNA: TGTGCCATCAGTGACTCAGTCTTTGAAGCTTTCTTT.

Details on this clone: This specimen includes other DNA sequences encoding the same CDR3. The chain carries TRBV19 and TRBJ2-2, with TRBD1 identical over 10 bases. This CDR3 spans 15 amino acids. CDR1 is LNHDA and CDR2 is SQIVND in the germline V gene (reference sequence). The ends lost 4 bases at V and 5 bases at J; junction bases unmatched: 4. In DNA form, the CDR3 reads TGTGCCAGTAGTAGGACAGGGGGTGGTACCGGGGAGCTGTTTTTT. Residues: CASSRTGGGTGELFF.

The chain recombines TRBV19 with TRBJ2-1, with 14 positions matching TRBD2. The ends lost 0 bases at V and 7 bases at J; junction bases unmatched: 8. The CDR3 is made up of 18 amino acids. The germline V gene has CDR1 LNHDA and CDR2 SQIVND (reference sequence). The CDR3 nucleotides read TGTGCCAGTAGTATAGAGGGGACTAGCGGGAGAAATGGTAATGAGCAGTTCTTC. As protein: CASSIEGTSGRNGNEQFF.

V gene TRBV28 combines with J gene TRBJ2-7; perhaps TRBD2 as D (6 bases). V lost 5 bases and J lost 2, with 19 bases in between. The CDR3 runs 16 residues. Germline-derived CDR1 and CDR2 are MDHEN and SYDVKM. CDR3 sequence (DNA): TGTGCCAGCAGTACGGAGGAGGACTACCCCCCCTACGAGCAGTACTTC. The encoded protein is CASSTEEDYPPYEQYF. Together with reference TRBV28 and TRBJ2-7, the CDR3 gives the full variable domain: DVKVTQSSRYLVKRTGEKVFLECVQDMDHENMFWYRQDPGLGLRLIYFSYDVKMKEKGDIPEGYSVSREKKERFSLILESASTNQTSMYLCASSTEEDYPPYEQYFGPGTRLTVT.

This rearrangement joins TRBV6-6 to TRBJ1-2; D perhaps matches TRBD1 (5 bases). With 5 bases removed from V and 4 bases from J, the gap between germline ends came to 11 bases. Germline V gene lookup returns CDR1 MNHNY and CDR2 SVGAGI (reference sequence). This CDR3 has 13 amino acids. CDR3 residues: CASSQIDSYGYTF. The CDR3 DNA follows: TGTGCCAGCAGTCAGATCGACAGCTATGGCTACACCTTC.